This T cell receptor (beta chain) was observed in a study of regulatory T cells in long-lasting Graves disease. Study summary: More than 5 years of antithyroid drugs with positive TSH receptor antibodies defined persistent Graves' disease.

Germline-derived CDR1 and CDR2 are KGHDR and SFDVKD. J gave up 5 bases and V 3 bases, and 12 bases lay outside the gene matches. This CDR3 contains 17 residues. Investigators prepared the TCR beta libraries by applying iRepertoire HTBI primers and Arm-PCR of CDR3 regions. TCRdb analysed the multiplex PCR reads with MiXCR anew, one entry per CDR3 protein. The data contain roughly 400,000 distinct CDR3 sequences, approximately 22% of them seen just once; the ten biggest clones take up approximately 15%. Sample time point: persistent/refractory GD, antithyroid drugs over 5 years with positive TRAb. The TCR library used RNA extracted from PBMCs. This clonotype was seen ten or more times.

The TCR was taken from a female donor with Graves disease. The source material was peripheral blood mononuclear cells (PBMCs), sampled when the disease was refractory, from a patient treated with antithyroid drugs. This sequence joins TRBV24-1 and TRBJ2-7, with TRBD2 matching 10 bases. DNA of the CDR3: TGTGCCACCAGTGATACCCCCCAAGCGGGAGGGCCCCACGAGCAGTACTTC. Its protein product is CATSDTPQAGGPHEQYF.